Here is one TCR beta chain with its context. Its matching antigen is unknown. Libraries were prepared by immunoSEQ multiplex PCR; TCRdb keeps only in-frame clonotypes and omits some of them. The sample lists some 70,000 clones, approximately 80% occurring once. Patients who had autoimmune disease history or got systemic immunosuppression were left out. Cycle 7 day 1, cycle 4 day 1, and baseline were the timepoints at which blood was sampled. The CDR3 has 12 residues. In germline, CDR1 is SGHDT, CDR2 YYEEEE. Between the trimmed V and J ends, which lost 0 bases and 7 bases, there was a span of 7 bases. These data come from a study of OX40 agonist ivuxolimab in advanced cancers. Overall study findings and caveats: At doses 0.1 to 3.0 mg/kg, CD4+ and CD8+ clones expanded. Some nonresponders additionally presented with little normalized T-cell clonal expansion.

The gene calls are TRBV5-6 and TRBJ1-1, with D perhaps matching TRBD1 (5 bases). The sequences come from CD4+ or CD8+ T cells sorted from blood, collected in a trial of the OX40 agonist ivuxolimab. The sequence derives from an adult with an advanced solid tumor such as melanoma, head and neck, liver or kidney cancer. The CDR3 loop is CASSLVGVEAFF. DNA of the CDR3: TGTGCCAGCAGCTTGGTGGGGGTTGAAGCTTTCTTT.